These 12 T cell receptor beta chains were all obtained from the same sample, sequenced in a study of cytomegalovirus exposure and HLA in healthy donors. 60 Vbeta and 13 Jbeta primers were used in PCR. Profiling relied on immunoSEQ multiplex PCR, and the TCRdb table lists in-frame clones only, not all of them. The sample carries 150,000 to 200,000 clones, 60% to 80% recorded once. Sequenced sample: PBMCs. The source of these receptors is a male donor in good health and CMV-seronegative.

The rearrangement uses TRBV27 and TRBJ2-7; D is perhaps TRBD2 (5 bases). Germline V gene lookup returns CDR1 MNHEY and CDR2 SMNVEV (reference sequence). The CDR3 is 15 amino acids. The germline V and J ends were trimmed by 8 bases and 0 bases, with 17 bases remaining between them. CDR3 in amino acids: CASWEPKGVSYEQYF. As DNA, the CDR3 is TGTGCCAGCTGGGAACCGAAGGGAGTCTCCTACGAGCAGTACTTC.

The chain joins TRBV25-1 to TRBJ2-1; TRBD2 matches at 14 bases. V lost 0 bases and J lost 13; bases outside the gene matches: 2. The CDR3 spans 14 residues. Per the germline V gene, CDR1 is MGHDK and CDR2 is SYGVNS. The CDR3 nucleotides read TGTGCCAGCAGTGAATACGGGACTAGCGGGAGTCAGTTCTTC. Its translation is CASSEYGTSGSQFF.

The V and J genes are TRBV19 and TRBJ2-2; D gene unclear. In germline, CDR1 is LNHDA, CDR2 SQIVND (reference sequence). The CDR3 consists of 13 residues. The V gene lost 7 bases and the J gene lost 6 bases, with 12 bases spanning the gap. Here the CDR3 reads CASTSKHSGELFF. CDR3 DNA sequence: TGTGCCAGTACCTCAAAGCATTCCGGGGAGCTGTTTTTT.

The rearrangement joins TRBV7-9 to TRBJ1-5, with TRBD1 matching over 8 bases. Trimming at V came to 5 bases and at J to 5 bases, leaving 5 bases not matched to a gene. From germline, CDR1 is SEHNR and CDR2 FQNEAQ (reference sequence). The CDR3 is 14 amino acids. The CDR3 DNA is TGTGCCAGCAGCCGACAGGGGCTCGATCAGCCCCAGCATTTT. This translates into CASSRQGLDQPQHF. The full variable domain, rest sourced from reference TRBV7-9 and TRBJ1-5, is DTGVSQNPRHKITKRGQNVTFRCDPISEHNRLYWYRQTLGQGPEFLTYFQNEAQLEKSRLLSDRFSAERPKGSFSTLEIQRTEQGDSAMYLCASSRQGLDQPQHFGDGTRLSIL.

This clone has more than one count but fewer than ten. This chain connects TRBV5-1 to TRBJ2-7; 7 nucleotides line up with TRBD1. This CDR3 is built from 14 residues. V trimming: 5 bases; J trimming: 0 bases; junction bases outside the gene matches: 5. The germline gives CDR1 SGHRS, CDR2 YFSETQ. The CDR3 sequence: CASRRDRDSYEQYF. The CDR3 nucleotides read TGCGCCAGCAGAAGAGACAGGGACTCCTACGAGCAGTACTTC.

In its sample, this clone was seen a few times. CDR3 coding DNA: TGTGCCAGCAGCTTAGAGCTCCTTAGTTGGGGAGGAGGAGATACGCAGTATTTT. Translating it yields CASSLELLSWGGGDTQYF. V gene TRBV7-2 combines with J gene TRBJ2-3, with D possibly matching TRBD2 (6 bases). This CDR3 comprises 18 residues. V lost 1 base, J lost 5 bases, and 22 bases lay in between. Germline lookup yields CDR1 SGHTA and CDR2 FQGNSA.

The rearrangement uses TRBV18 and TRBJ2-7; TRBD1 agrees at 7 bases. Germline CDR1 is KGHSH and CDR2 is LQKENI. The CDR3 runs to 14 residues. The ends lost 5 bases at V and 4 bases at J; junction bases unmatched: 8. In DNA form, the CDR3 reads TGTGCCAGCTCAATGGGACAGCAGAGGTACGAGCAGTACTTC. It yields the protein CASSMGQQRYEQYF.

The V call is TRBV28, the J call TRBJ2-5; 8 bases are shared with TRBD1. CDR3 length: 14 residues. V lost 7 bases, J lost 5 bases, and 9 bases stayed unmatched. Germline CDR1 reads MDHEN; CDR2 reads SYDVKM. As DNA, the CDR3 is TGTGCCAGCAACCCAAGACAGGGGTGGGAGACCCAGTACTTC. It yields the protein CASNPRQGWETQYF.

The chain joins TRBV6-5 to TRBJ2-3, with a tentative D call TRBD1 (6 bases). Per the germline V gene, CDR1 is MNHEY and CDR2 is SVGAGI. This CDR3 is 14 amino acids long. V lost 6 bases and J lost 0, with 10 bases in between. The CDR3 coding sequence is TGTGCCAGCAGGTGGGACACTAGCACAGATACGCAGTATTTT. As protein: CASRWDTSTDTQYF.

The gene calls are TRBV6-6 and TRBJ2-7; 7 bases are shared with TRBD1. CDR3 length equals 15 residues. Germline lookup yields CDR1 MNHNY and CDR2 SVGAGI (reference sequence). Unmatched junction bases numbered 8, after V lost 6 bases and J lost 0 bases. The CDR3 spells CASSQMTGPSYEQYF. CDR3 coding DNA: TGTGCCAGCAGCCAAATGACAGGGCCCTCCTACGAGCAGTACTTC.

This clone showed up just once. The CDR3 loop is CASSPKGSRGTGANVLTF. CDR3 nucleotides: TGTGCCAGCAGCCCTAAGGGGTCCAGGGGAACTGGGGCCAACGTCCTGACTTTC. V and J are TRBV7-3 and TRBJ2-6; tentative D call: TRBD1 (6 bases). This CDR3 comprises 18 residues. Per germline, CDR1 SGHTA and CDR2 FQGTGA. With 5 bases removed from V and 2 bases from J, the gap between germline ends came to 19 bases.

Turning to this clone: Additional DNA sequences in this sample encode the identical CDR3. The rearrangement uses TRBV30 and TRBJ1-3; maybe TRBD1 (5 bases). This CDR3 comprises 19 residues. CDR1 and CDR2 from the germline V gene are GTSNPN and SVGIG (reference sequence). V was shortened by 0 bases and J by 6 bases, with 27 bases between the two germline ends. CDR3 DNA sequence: TGTGCCTGGAGTGTACGCTCTCTAAGCAGGGTTCTCGGCGCAAACACCATATATTTT. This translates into CAWSVRSLSRVLGANTIYF.